Below, 7 T cell receptor beta chains from the same sample are listed, as sequenced in a study of blood T cell repertoires in COVID-19. The method was immunoSEQ multiplex PCR; TCRdb's version includes in-frame clones alone and lacks a portion of them. The sample consists of 300,000 to 400,000 clones, 85% to 90% of them appearing once. Sample: PBMCs or T cells enriched from blood (not recorded which). Receptors were obtained from a man between 18 and 35 years old who had recovered from COVID-19.

The chain links TRBV3-1 (or the pseudogene TRBV3-2) to TRBJ2-3; D may be TRBD2 (6 bases). Trimming cost V 4 bases and J 4 bases, with 18 bases left between them. CDR1 and CDR2 from the germline V gene are LGHDT and YNNKEL (reference sequence). The CDR3 runs 16 residues. CDR3 sequence: CASSPSWWRRADTQYF. CDR3 DNA: TGTGCCAGCAGCCCCTCTTGGTGGCGGAGGGCAGATACGCAGTATTTT.

The rearrangement uses TRBV18 and TRBJ1-1, with 8 positions matching TRBD1. The CDR3 totals 15 residues. Unmatched junction bases numbered 11, after V lost 6 bases and J lost 5 bases. CDR1 and CDR2 from the germline V gene are KGHSH and LQKENI. The CDR3: CASSPTTGAGTEAFF. The DNA of the CDR3 is TGTGCCAGCTCTCCCACGACAGGGGCAGGAACTGAAGCTTTCTTT.

The chain carries TRBV30 and TRBJ1-4; TRBD1 is a possible D gene (5 bases). Looked up from germline, CDR1 is GTSNPN and CDR2 is SVGIG (reference sequence). Trimming took 2 bases from V and 1 from J, leaving 17 bases between them. The CDR3 is made up of 17 amino acids. The CDR3 loop reads CAWSRYRGIGTNEKLFF. Here the CDR3 DNA reads TGTGCCTGGAGTCGGTATAGGGGAATAGGAACTAATGAAAAACTGTTTTTT.

The V and J genes are TRBV19 and TRBJ1-6, with TRBD1 matching 7 bases. V shed 6 bases and J 0 bases; nucleotides not matched to a gene: 14. CDR3 length: 19 residues. The germline V gene has CDR1 LNHDA and CDR2 SQIVND (reference sequence). The CDR3 is CASSPQTGQPSSYNSPLHF. DNA of the CDR3: TGTGCCAGTAGCCCCCAGACGGGACAGCCGAGCTCCTATAATTCACCCCTCCACTTT.

The chain has TRBV14 and TRBJ2-7; D unresolved. This CDR3 region has 11 residues. The germline V gene encodes CDR1 SGHDN and CDR2 FVKESK. Trimming took off 2 bases at V and 6 bases at J, with 5 bases between the two ends. CDR3 in DNA: TGTGCCAGCAGCCAAAGAGGCGAGCAGTACTTC. Amino acids: CASSQRGEQYF. The full variable domain, rest sourced from reference TRBV14 and TRBJ2-7, is EAGVTQFPSHSVIEKGQTVTLRCDPISGHDNLYWYRRVMGKEIKFLLHFVKESKQDESGMPNNRFLAERTGGTYSTLKVQPAELEDSGVYFCASSQRGEQYFGPGTRLTVT.

This chain links TRBV29-1 with TRBJ2-5; 7 bases agree with TRBD2. This CDR3 has 13 amino acids. CDR1 is SQVTM and CDR2 is ANQGSEA in the germline V gene. Trimming at V came to 6 bases and at J to 4 bases, leaving 8 bases not matched to a gene. The chain's CDR3 is CSVVTRGRETQYF. The DNA for the CDR3 is TGCAGCGTGGTCACGCGGGGGAGAGAGACCCAGTACTTC. Filled out from reference TRBV29-1 and TRBJ2-5, the complete variable domain reads SAVISQKPSRDICQRGTSLTIQCQVDSQVTMMFWYRQQPGQSLTLIATANQGSEATYESGFVIDKFPISRPNLTFSTLTVSNMSPEDSSIYLCSVVTRGRETQYFGPGTRLLVL.

The chain couples TRBV19 to TRBJ1-5, with no clear D. The CDR3 has 15 amino acids. The V end was cut by 10 bases, the J end by 4 bases, with 20 bases between. The germline CDR1 and CDR2 sequences are LNHDA and SQIVND (reference sequence). CDR3 residues: CATKPEYLGNQPQHF. The DNA of the CDR3 is TGTGCCACCAAGCCCGAATACCTCGGGAATCAGCCCCAGCATTTT.